This note documents a single TCR beta chain sequence. Its cognate antigen is unknown. Germline loops: CDR1 ENHRY, CDR2 SYGVKD. This CDR3 has 18 residues. V gave up 11 bases and J gave up 3 bases, with 30 bases separating them. These data come from a study of glioma-infiltrating T cells after dendritic cell vaccination. Study context: Three intradermal dendritic cell vaccine injections were given every two weeks.

Notes on the study in general: Higher pretreatment TIL content predicted longer progression-free time and survival.

Data came from immunoSEQ multiplex PCR; TCRdb stores just in-frame clones and leaves some out. The sample consists of more than 85,000 clones, roughly 90% of them appearing once. Time point reported: after dendritic cell vaccination, including at tumor progression/relapse. Material: blood, obtained after dendritic cell vaccination. The sequence derives from a human donor with glioblastoma. This chain links TRBV10-3 with TRBJ2-3, with a tentative D call TRBD1 (6 bases). CDR3 amino acids: CASKNPAPGDMATDTQYF. Written as DNA, the CDR3 is TGTGCCTCAAAAAATCCCGCCCCAGGGGATATGGCGACAGATACGCAGTATTTT.